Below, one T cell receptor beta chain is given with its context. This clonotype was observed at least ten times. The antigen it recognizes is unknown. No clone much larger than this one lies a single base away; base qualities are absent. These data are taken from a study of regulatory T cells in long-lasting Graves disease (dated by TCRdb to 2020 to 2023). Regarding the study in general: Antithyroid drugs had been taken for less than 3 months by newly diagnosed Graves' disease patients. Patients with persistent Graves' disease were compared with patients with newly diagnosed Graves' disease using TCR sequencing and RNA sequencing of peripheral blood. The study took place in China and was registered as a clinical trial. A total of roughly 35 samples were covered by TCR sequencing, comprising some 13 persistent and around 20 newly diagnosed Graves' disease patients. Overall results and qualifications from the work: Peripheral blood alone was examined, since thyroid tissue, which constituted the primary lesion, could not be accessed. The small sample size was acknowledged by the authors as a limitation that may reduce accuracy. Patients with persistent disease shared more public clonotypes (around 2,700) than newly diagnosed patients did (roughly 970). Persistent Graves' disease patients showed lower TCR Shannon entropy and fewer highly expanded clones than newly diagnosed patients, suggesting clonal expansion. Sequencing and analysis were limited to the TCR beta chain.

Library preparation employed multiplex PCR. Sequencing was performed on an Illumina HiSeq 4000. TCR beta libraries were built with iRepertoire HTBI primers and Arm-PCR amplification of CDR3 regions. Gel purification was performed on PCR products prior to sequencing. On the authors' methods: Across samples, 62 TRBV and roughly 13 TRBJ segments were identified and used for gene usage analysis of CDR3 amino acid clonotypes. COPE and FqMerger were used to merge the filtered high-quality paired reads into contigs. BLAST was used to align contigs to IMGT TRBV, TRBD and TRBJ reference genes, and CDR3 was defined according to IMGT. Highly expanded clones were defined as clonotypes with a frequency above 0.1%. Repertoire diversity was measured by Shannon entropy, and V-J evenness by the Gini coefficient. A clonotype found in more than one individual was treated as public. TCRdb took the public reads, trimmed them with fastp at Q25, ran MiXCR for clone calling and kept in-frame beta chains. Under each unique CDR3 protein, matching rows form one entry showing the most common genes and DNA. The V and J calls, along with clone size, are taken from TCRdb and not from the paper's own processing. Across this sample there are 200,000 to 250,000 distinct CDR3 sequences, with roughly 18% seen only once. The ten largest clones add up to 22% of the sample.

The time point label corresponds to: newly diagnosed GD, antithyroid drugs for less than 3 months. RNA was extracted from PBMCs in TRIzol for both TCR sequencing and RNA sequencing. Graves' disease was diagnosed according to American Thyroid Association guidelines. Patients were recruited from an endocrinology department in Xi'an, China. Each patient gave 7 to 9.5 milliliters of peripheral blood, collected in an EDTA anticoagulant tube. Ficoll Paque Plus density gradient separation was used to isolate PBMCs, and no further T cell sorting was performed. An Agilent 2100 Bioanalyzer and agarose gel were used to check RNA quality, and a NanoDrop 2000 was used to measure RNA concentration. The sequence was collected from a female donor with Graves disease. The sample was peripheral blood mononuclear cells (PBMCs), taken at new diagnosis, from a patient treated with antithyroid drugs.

The DNA is TGTGCCAGCAGTGAACTCGGGGGGCCTCCCAATGAGCAGTTCTTC. This translates into CASSELGGPPNEQFF. The chain is encoded by TRBV6-1 joined to TRBJ2-1; the D segment could be TRBD2, given 7 matching bases. The germline V gene specifies MNHNS as CDR1 and SASEGT as CDR2. The trim is 2 bases for V and 6 bases for J, with a gap of 14 bases between the germline ends. The CDR3, cysteine through phenylalanine, is 15 amino acids long. CDR3 DNA only is kept here, 45 bases in frame from base 1.